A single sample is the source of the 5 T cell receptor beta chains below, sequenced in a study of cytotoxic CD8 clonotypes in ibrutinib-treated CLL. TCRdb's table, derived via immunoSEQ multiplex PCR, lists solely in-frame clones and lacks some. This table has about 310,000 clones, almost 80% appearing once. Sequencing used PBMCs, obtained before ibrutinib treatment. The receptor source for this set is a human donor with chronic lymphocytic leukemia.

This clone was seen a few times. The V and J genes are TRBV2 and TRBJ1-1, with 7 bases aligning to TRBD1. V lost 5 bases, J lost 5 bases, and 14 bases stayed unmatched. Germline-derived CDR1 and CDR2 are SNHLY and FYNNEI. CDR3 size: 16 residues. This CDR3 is CASSRTARQGLTEAFF. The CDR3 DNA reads TGTGCCAGCAGTCGTACAGCTCGACAGGGTTTGACTGAAGCTTTCTTT.

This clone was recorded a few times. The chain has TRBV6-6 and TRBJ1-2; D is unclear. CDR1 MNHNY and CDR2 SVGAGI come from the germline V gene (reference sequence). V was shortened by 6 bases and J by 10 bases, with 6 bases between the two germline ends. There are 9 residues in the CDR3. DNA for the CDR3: TGTGCCAGCAGCCCCCCCTACACCTTC. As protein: CASSPPYTF.

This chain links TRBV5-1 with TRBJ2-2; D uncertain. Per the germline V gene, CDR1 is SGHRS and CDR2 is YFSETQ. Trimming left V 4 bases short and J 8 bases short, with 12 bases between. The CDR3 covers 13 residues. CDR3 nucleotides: TGCGCCAGCAGCACCAAAATCAGGGGGGAGCTGTTTTTT. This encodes CASSTKIRGELFF.

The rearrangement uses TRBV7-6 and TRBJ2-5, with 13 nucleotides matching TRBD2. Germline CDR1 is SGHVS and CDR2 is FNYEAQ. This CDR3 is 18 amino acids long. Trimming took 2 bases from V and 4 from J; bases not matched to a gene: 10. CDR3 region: CASSLILGTSGITETQYF. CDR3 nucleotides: TGTGCCAGCAGCTTAATTCTCGGGACTAGCGGGATAACAGAGACCCAGTACTTC.

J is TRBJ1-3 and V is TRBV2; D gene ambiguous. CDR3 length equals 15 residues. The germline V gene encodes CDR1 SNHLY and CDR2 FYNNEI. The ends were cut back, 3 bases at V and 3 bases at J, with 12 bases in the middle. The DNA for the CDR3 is TGTGCCAGCAGTGATCCGATACCCGGTGGAAACACCATATATTTT. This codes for CASSDPIPGGNTIYF.